The T cell receptor (beta chain) described here comes from a study of OX40 agonist ivuxolimab in advanced cancers. Study in general: Ivuxolimab, an agonist antibody against OX40 (CD134), was given to patients.

Some clones are missing from TCRdb's copy, which holds only in-frame ones; the method was immunoSEQ multiplex PCR. This repertoire shows over 70,000 clones, about nine tenths found once; its top ten account for under 0.35%. As to this clone: Its antigen remains unknown.

V was clipped by 4 bases and J by 5 bases; unmatched bases: 9. The CDR3 length is 16 residues. From germline, CDR1 is SGHRS and CDR2 YFSETQ. The study's findings and limits: The antigen specificity of the peripheral T cells (those that were expanded) was not determined.

J is TRBJ2-7 and V is TRBV5-1; the match to TRBD2 covers 13 bases. Specimen: CD4+ or CD8+ T cells sorted from blood, collected in a trial of the OX40 agonist ivuxolimab. The clonotype comes from an adult with an advanced solid tumor such as melanoma, head and neck, liver or kidney cancer. The CDR3 nucleotides read TGCGCCAGCAGCCCGGGACTAGCGGGAAACGGCAACGAGCAGTACTTC. Its translation is CASSPGLAGNGNEQYF.